This entry lists 11 T cell receptor beta chains sequenced from one sample in a study of neoadjuvant nivolumab and ipilimumab in lung cancer. This table comes from immunoSEQ multiplex PCR, and its TCRdb copy is limited to in-frame clones, with some not included. The sample includes around 30,000 clones, 83% seen only once; the top ten take over 4.5%. The source was tumor tissue, collected after neoadjuvant nivolumab, alone or with ipilimumab, at or shortly before surgery. The receptors were gathered from an adult with non-small cell lung cancer.

The rearrangement joins TRBV30 to TRBJ2-3; unclear D gene. The CDR3 is 12 residues long. Germline CDR1 is GTSNPN and CDR2 is SVGIG (reference sequence). V was cut by 1 base and J by 4 bases, with 6 bases left in between. Here the CDR3 DNA reads TGTGCCTGGAGTGGCCAGGCAGATACGCAGTATTTT. Its protein is CAWSGQADTQYF.

This sequence joins TRBV5-1 and TRBJ2-7, with 7 positions matching TRBD1. With 0 bases clipped from V and 4 bases from J, the junction kept 7 bases outside the gene matches. The CDR3 loop spans 15 amino acids. Germline loops: CDR1 SGHRS, CDR2 YFSETQ. The DNA of the CDR3 is TGCGCCAGCAGCTTGGCAGGGGACAGCCGTTACGAGCAGTACTTC. Protein sequence: CASSLAGDSRYEQYF.

In its sample, this clone was seen once. The chain is built from TRBV5-6 and TRBJ1-5; D unclear. Looked up from germline, CDR1 is SGHDT and CDR2 is YYEEEE. This CDR3 spans 14 amino acids. V was clipped by 0 bases and J by 1 base, with 5 bases between them. The CDR3 is CASSLGTSNQPQHF. DNA of the CDR3: TGTGCCAGCAGCTTGGGCACAAGCAATCAGCCCCAGCATTTT.

The CDR3: CASSGKPGSADTGELFF. The CDR3 DNA is TGCGCCAGCAGTGGAAAACCAGGGTCGGCGGACACCGGGGAGCTGTTTTTT. V is TRBV10-1 and J is TRBJ2-2; a possible D gene is TRBD1 (5 bases). Germline lookup yields CDR1 WNHNN and CDR2 SYGVQD (reference sequence). The CDR3 sequence is 17 residues long. The V and J ends lost 4 bases and 3 bases respectively, with 18 bases between them.

CDR3 sequence: CASSEQGRQPQHF. For the CDR3, the DNA is TGTGCCAGCAGCGAACAGGGACGTCAGCCCCAGCATTTT. V usage is TRBV27 and J usage is TRBJ1-5; D may be TRBD1 (6 bases). The CDR3 has 13 amino acids. Per germline, CDR1 MNHEY and CDR2 SMNVEV (reference sequence). The V gene lost 6 bases and the J gene lost 6 bases, with 12 bases spanning the gap.

The chain couples TRBV12-2 to TRBJ1-1; the D call of TRBD1 is as the table states it, not checked on the DNA. TRBV12-2 has pseudogene status. CDR3 length: 18 amino acids. In DNA, the CDR3 is TGTGCAAGTCGCCAATATTCCTCGACAGGGGGCCGGGACACTGAAGCTTTCTTT. Translating gives CASRQYSSTGGRDTEAFF.

The rearrangement uses TRBV7-2 and TRBJ2-7; tentatively, D is TRBD2 (6 bases). This CDR3 spans 13 amino acids. Germline V CDR1 and CDR2: SGHTA, FQGNSA. Deletions cut 5 bases from V and 6 bases from J, with 14 bases between. The CDR3 loop is CASSTRRDSEQYF. Written as DNA, the CDR3 is TGTGCCAGCAGCACCCGACGGGACTCCGAGCAGTACTTC.

The chain has TRBV6-5 and TRBJ1-2, with D maybe TRBD1 (5 bases). The V end was cut by 3 bases, the J end by 2 bases, with 13 bases between. CDR1 MNHEY and CDR2 SVGAGI come from the germline V gene. This CDR3 has 15 amino acids. The CDR3 is CASSYWRDSNYGYTF. DNA for the CDR3: TGTGCCAGCAGTTATTGGAGGGACTCCAACTATGGCTACACCTTC.

The rearrangement uses TRBV2 and TRBJ1-5; D not certain. The V gene's germline CDR1 is SNHLY and CDR2 FYNNEI. This CDR3 has 14 amino acids. V was trimmed by 5 bases and J by 2 bases, leaving 10 bases between them. The CDR3 DNA reads TGTGCCAGCAGTCGATCGCGGGGCAATCAGCCCCAGCATTTT. It encodes CASSRSRGNQPQHF.

J is TRBJ2-7 and V is TRBV29-1; D remains unclear. V dropped 7 bases and J dropped 2 bases, with 12 bases sitting between them. CDR1 is SQVTM, CDR2 ANQGSEA, per germline. The CDR3 consists of 12 residues. The CDR3 coding sequence is TGCAGCGCCGACGATAGAGCCTACGAGCAGTACTTC. It codes for CSADDRAYEQYF.

In nucleotides, the CDR3 is TGTGCCAGCCTTTTCTTCGGGACAGGCAATGGCTACACCTTC. Translated, it gives CASLFFGTGNGYTF. This chain joins TRBV6-1 and TRBJ1-2; TRBD1 matches at 8 bases. Trimming removed 8 bases from V and 6 bases from J; junction bases left unmatched: 11. The CDR3 loop spans 14 amino acids. Looked up from germline, CDR1 is MNHNS and CDR2 is SASEGT.